This is a list of T cell receptor beta chains from one sample in a study of T cell responses to AZD1222 COVID-19 vaccine. Measured with immunoSEQ multiplex PCR; TCRdb has only the in-frame clones, and not every one. The data show 140,000 to 150,000 clones, around 90% seen once. The source was peripheral blood, collected 28 days after the second AZD1222 dose. Receptors were obtained from an adult who received the AZD1222 COVID-19 vaccine. Both conserved end residues are part of each CDR3. Fields, in order: clone size, J gene, V gene, D gene, CDR3 protein, CDR3 DNA. The D gene is left open where the match is weak. Part of the rows lack a size; the others show once, few, many or a class for expanded clones.

abundance: .
j_gene: TRBJ2-7
v_gene: TRBV6-5
d_gene: .
CDR3aa: CASSYGGSYEQYF
CDR3nt: TGTGCCAGCAGTTACGGGGGGAGCTACGAGCAGTACTTC

abundance: .
j_gene: TRBJ2-7
v_gene: TRBV27
d_gene: .
CDR3aa: CASSLIPGNEQYF
CDR3nt: TGTGCCAGCAGTTTAATTCCGGGTAACGAGCAGTACTTC

abundance: once
j_gene: TRBJ2-3
v_gene: TRBV5-4
d_gene: .
CDR3aa: CASSLVGGQDTQYF
CDR3nt: TGTGCCAGCAGCTTGGTCGGGGGGCAAGATACGCAGTATTTT

abundance: .
j_gene: TRBJ1-1
v_gene: TRBV20-1
d_gene: .
CDR3aa: CSASGQRTEAFF
CDR3nt: TGCAGTGCTAGTGGGCAGCGAACTGAAGCTTTCTTT

abundance: .
j_gene: TRBJ1-1
v_gene: TRBV5-4
d_gene: .
CDR3aa: CASSSYTEAFF
CDR3nt: TGTGCCAGCAGCTCCTACACTGAAGCTTTCTTT

abundance: .
j_gene: TRBJ2-1
v_gene: TRBV11-2
d_gene: TRBD2
CDR3aa: CASSRGLAGNNEQFF
CDR3nt: TGTGCCAGCAGCCGGGGACTAGCGGGAAACAATGAGCAGTTCTTC

abundance: .
j_gene: TRBJ2-3
v_gene: TRBV18
d_gene: .
CDR3aa: CASSPRPRAESTDTQYF
CDR3nt: TGTGCCAGCTCACCAAGACCACGGGCGGAAAGCACAGATACGCAGTATTTT

abundance: .
j_gene: TRBJ2-1
v_gene: TRBV4-3
d_gene: TRBD2
CDR3aa: CASSQVAGGPNEQFF
CDR3nt: TGCGCCAGCAGCCAAGTTGCGGGGGGCCCCAATGAGCAGTTCTTC

abundance: .
j_gene: TRBJ2-3
v_gene: TRBV7-2
d_gene: .
CDR3aa: CASRFRGGTDTQYF
CDR3nt: TGTGCCAGCAGATTCAGGGGTGGAACAGATACGCAGTATTTT

abundance: .
j_gene: TRBJ2-7
v_gene: TRBV7-9
d_gene: .
CDR3aa: CASSLSQGWDEQYF
CDR3nt: TGTGCCAGCAGCTTATCACAGGGATGGGACGAGCAGTACTTC

abundance: .
j_gene: TRBJ2-5
v_gene: TRBV7-9
d_gene: .
CDR3aa: CASSLKGTQGGGYKETQYF
CDR3nt: TGTGCCAGCAGCTTAAAGGGGACTCAAGGAGGGGGTTACAAAGAGACCCAGTACTTC

abundance: .
j_gene: TRBJ1-1
v_gene: TRBV29-1
d_gene: TRBD1
CDR3aa: CSAGGRKTEAFF
CDR3nt: TGCAGCGCAGGGGGCAGGAAGACTGAAGCTTTCTTT

abundance: .
j_gene: TRBJ1-3
v_gene: TRBV2
d_gene: TRBD1
CDR3aa: CASSWTGSGNTIYF
CDR3nt: TGTGCCAGCAGTTGGACAGGGTCTGGAAACACCATATATTTT

abundance: .
j_gene: TRBJ2-1
v_gene: TRBV10-3
d_gene: TRBD1
CDR3aa: CATDPSEGARNEQFF
CDR3nt: TGTGCCACCGACCCTTCCGAGGGGGCCCGGAATGAGCAGTTCTTC

abundance: .
j_gene: TRBJ2-7
v_gene: TRBV4-1
d_gene: .
CDR3aa: CASSQPTGNYEQYF
CDR3nt: TGCGCCAGCAGCCAACCGACAGGAAACTACGAGCAGTACTTC

abundance: once
j_gene: TRBJ1-2
v_gene: TRBV27
d_gene: .
CDR3aa: CASRTQGASYGYTF
CDR3nt: TGTGCCAGCAGGACCCAGGGAGCAAGCTATGGCTACACCTTC

abundance: .
j_gene: TRBJ2-1
v_gene: TRBV19
d_gene: TRBD2
CDR3aa: CASSTSGTSGLSSYNEQFF
CDR3nt: TGTGCCAGTAGCACCTCCGGGACTAGCGGATTAAGCTCCTACAATGAGCAGTTCTTC

abundance: once
j_gene: TRBJ1-5
v_gene: TRBV9
d_gene: TRBD1
CDR3aa: CASSVDGQGNQPQHF
CDR3nt: TGTGCCAGCAGCGTAGACGGACAGGGGAATCAGCCCCAGCATTTT

abundance: .
j_gene: TRBJ2-3
v_gene: TRBV9
d_gene: TRBD2
CDR3aa: CASSVGQRGGVTDTQYF
CDR3nt: TGTGCCAGCAGCGTAGGTCAACGGGGGGGCGTCACAGATACGCAGTATTTT

abundance: .
j_gene: TRBJ1-3
v_gene: TRBV7-8
d_gene: .
CDR3aa: CASSPRRDRNTIYF
CDR3nt: TGTGCCAGCAGCCCCCGACGGGACAGAAACACCATATATTTT

abundance: .
j_gene: TRBJ2-3
v_gene: TRBV28
d_gene: .
CDR3aa: CASTQSGDTQYF
CDR3nt: TGTGCCAGCACCCAATCTGGGGATACGCAGTATTTT

abundance: .
j_gene: TRBJ1-1
v_gene: TRBV18
d_gene: TRBD1
CDR3aa: CASSGQGNTEAFF
CDR3nt: TGTGCCAGCTCAGGACAGGGGAACACTGAAGCTTTCTTT

abundance: .
j_gene: TRBJ1-5
v_gene: TRBV19
d_gene: .
CDR3aa: CASSIFGYSNQPQHF
CDR3nt: TGTGCCAGTAGTATTTTTGGCTATAGCAATCAGCCCCAGCATTTT

abundance: .
j_gene: TRBJ2-7
v_gene: TRBV5-1
d_gene: .
CDR3aa: CASSPRGNRGGVEQYF
CDR3nt: TGCGCCAGCAGCCCACGTGGGAACAGGGGGGGAGTGGAGCAGTACTTC

abundance: .
j_gene: TRBJ2-5
v_gene: TRBV20-1
d_gene: .
CDR3aa: CSGHRQETQYF
CDR3nt: TGCAGTGGTCACCGGCAGGAGACCCAGTACTTC

abundance: .
j_gene: TRBJ2-1
v_gene: TRBV29-1
d_gene: TRBD1
CDR3aa: CSVPPTGGGYNEQFF
CDR3nt: TGCAGCGTCCCTCCGACAGGGGGAGGCTACAATGAGCAGTTCTTC

abundance: .
j_gene: TRBJ2-1
v_gene: TRBV5-1
d_gene: .
CDR3aa: CASMREAYNEQFF
CDR3nt: TGCGCCAGCATGAGGGAGGCCTACAATGAGCAGTTCTTC

abundance: .
j_gene: TRBJ1-6
v_gene: TRBV25-1
d_gene: .
CDR3aa: CASSRSGGSPLHF
CDR3nt: TGTGCCAGCAGTCGGTCGGGGGGTTCACCCCTCCACTTT

abundance: .
j_gene: TRBJ2-2
v_gene: TRBV4-3
d_gene: TRBD1
CDR3aa: CASSHQQGAGGELFF
CDR3nt: TGCGCCAGCAGCCACCAACAGGGGGCCGGCGGGGAGCTGTTTTTT

abundance: .
j_gene: TRBJ2-5
v_gene: TRBV12-3/TRBV12-4
d_gene: .
CDR3aa: CASSLATVETQYF
CDR3nt: TGTGCCAGCAGTTTAGCTACCGTGGAGACCCAGTACTTC

abundance: .
j_gene: TRBJ2-7
v_gene: TRBV7-2
d_gene: .
CDR3aa: CASSEETGYYEQYF
CDR3nt: TGTGCCAGCAGCGAAGAGACTGGATACTACGAGCAGTACTTC

abundance: .
j_gene: TRBJ2-1
v_gene: TRBV5-1
d_gene: .
CDR3aa: CASFRDSDEQFF
CDR3nt: TGCGCCAGCTTCAGAGACTCAGATGAGCAGTTCTTC

abundance: .
j_gene: TRBJ2-5
v_gene: TRBV4-2
d_gene: .
CDR3aa: CASSPYITQETQYF
CDR3nt: TGTGCCAGCAGCCCCTATATAACCCAAGAGACCCAGTACTTC

abundance: .
j_gene: TRBJ2-7
v_gene: TRBV29-1
d_gene: .
CDR3aa: CSVVRGIGYEQYF
CDR3nt: TGCAGCGTTGTCCGGGGGATTGGCTACGAGCAGTACTTC

abundance: .
j_gene: TRBJ1-5
v_gene: TRBV6-6
d_gene: .
CDR3aa: CASATGGHQPQHF
CDR3nt: TGTGCCAGCGCCACCGGGGGGCACCAGCCCCAGCATTTT

abundance: once
j_gene: TRBJ2-5
v_gene: TRBV28
d_gene: .
CDR3aa: CASTQIEHQETQYF
CDR3nt: TGTGCCAGCACCCAAATAGAACACCAAGAGACCCAGTACTTC

abundance: .
j_gene: TRBJ1-2
v_gene: TRBV28
d_gene: .
CDR3aa: CASSNLSLRAYGYTF
CDR3nt: TGTGCCAGCAGTAATCTATCGCTAAGGGCCTATGGCTACACCTTC

abundance: .
j_gene: TRBJ2-5
v_gene: TRBV7-6
d_gene: .
CDR3aa: CASSLSGVQETQYF
CDR3nt: TGTGCCAGCAGCCTGAGTGGGGTCCAAGAGACCCAGTACTTC

abundance: .
j_gene: TRBJ2-5
v_gene: TRBV11-2
d_gene: TRBD2
CDR3aa: CASSRVTSGSLRETQYF
CDR3nt: TGTGCCAGCAGCCGGGTGACTAGCGGGAGTCTCCGAGAGACCCAGTACTTC

abundance: .
j_gene: TRBJ2-1
v_gene: TRBV7-2
d_gene: TRBD1
CDR3aa: CASSLGGTGDNEQFF
CDR3nt: TGTGCCAGCAGCTTAGGGGGGACAGGCGACAATGAGCAGTTCTTC

abundance: .
j_gene: TRBJ1-2
v_gene: TRBV3-1/TRBV3-2
d_gene: .
CDR3aa: CASSLVSGGSSYGYTF
CDR3nt: TGTGCCAGCAGCCTCGTTTCGGGGGGTAGCAGCTATGGCTACACCTTC

abundance: .
j_gene: TRBJ1-2
v_gene: TRBV7-8
d_gene: TRBD1
CDR3aa: CASSLVGGTGGYYGYTF
CDR3nt: TGTGCCAGCAGCTTAGTAGGGGGGACAGGGGGCTACTATGGCTACACCTTC

abundance: once
j_gene: TRBJ2-2
v_gene: TRBV10-2
d_gene: TRBD2
CDR3aa: CASSESEAGPRTGELFF
CDR3nt: TGCGCCAGCAGTGAGTCGGAAGCGGGGCCGCGCACCGGGGAGCTGTTTTTT

abundance: .
j_gene: TRBJ2-5
v_gene: TRBV2
d_gene: .
CDR3aa: CASAGNRGGTQYF
CDR3nt: TGTGCCAGCGCCGGGAACAGAGGCGGGACCCAGTACTTC

abundance: .
j_gene: TRBJ2-7
v_gene: TRBV7-3
d_gene: .
CDR3aa: CASSFGGGVGEQYF
CDR3nt: TGTGCCAGCAGCTTTGGCGGGGGCGTCGGGGAGCAGTACTTC

abundance: .
j_gene: TRBJ2-1
v_gene: TRBV5-1
d_gene: TRBD2
CDR3aa: CASSVTSGSNGEQFF
CDR3nt: TGCGCCAGCAGCGTGACTAGCGGGAGTAATGGTGAGCAGTTCTTC

abundance: .
j_gene: TRBJ1-5
v_gene: TRBV6-5
d_gene: .
CDR3aa: CASRPGPASNQPQHF
CDR3nt: TGTGCCAGCAGGCCTGGTCCTGCTAGCAATCAGCCCCAGCATTTT

abundance: .
j_gene: TRBJ1-1
v_gene: TRBV7-9
d_gene: .
CDR3aa: CASRQEGEAFF
CDR3nt: TGTGCCAGCCGTCAAGAGGGTGAAGCTTTCTTT

abundance: .
j_gene: TRBJ2-5
v_gene: TRBV7-6
d_gene: .
CDR3aa: CASSLGGRPETQYF
CDR3nt: TGTGCCAGCAGCTTAGGAGGGAGGCCAGAGACCCAGTACTTC

abundance: .
j_gene: TRBJ2-1
v_gene: TRBV3-1/TRBV3-2
d_gene: TRBD2
CDR3aa: CASSLGYSGIYNEQFF
CDR3nt: TGTGCCAGCAGCCTAGGATATAGCGGGATCTACAATGAGCAGTTCTTC

abundance: .
j_gene: TRBJ2-7
v_gene: TRBV27
d_gene: TRBD1
CDR3aa: CASSFGTGAYEQYF
CDR3nt: TGTGCCAGCAGTTTTGGAACAGGGGCCTACGAGCAGTACTTC

abundance: .
j_gene: TRBJ1-3
v_gene: TRBV11-2
d_gene: .
CDR3aa: CASSNPRGLAGNTIYF
CDR3nt: TGTGCCAGCAGCAACCCCCGAGGGTTAGCTGGAAACACCATATATTTT